The TCR beta chain described here comes from a study of T cell responses to AZD1222 COVID-19 vaccine. The table came from immunoSEQ multiplex PCR; TCRdb's copy has only in-frame clones and leaves some out. The sample includes about 120,000 clones, 75% to 90% of them seen just once. Regarding this clone: Its antigen is still unknown.

Germline V CDR1 and CDR2: SGHAT, FQNNGV. This CDR3 contains 13 residues. The ends were cut back, 4 bases at V and 6 bases at J, with 9 bases in the middle. Study-level points and caveats: Most donors were white British, females outnumbered males, and clonal diversity was possibly underestimated.

The genes are TRBV11-2 and TRBJ2-2; tentatively, D is TRBD1 (5 bases). Sequencing was performed on peripheral blood, taken on day 0 of AZD1222 vaccination. The receptor's source is an adult in good health. This chain's CDR3 is CASSSRGSGELFF. For the CDR3, the DNA is TGTGCCAGCAGCTCAAGGGGTTCCGGGGAGCTGTTTTTT.